This T cell receptor beta chain was captured in a study of spatial heterogeneity in lung cancer. General observations from the study: Counts of expanded intratumoral alpha and beta TCRs tracked tumor mutation counts.

This clonotype showed up many times. Its specificity is not known. Because this beta chain is a stray read in a library intended to capture alpha chains, its abundance should not be given much weight. One entry per CDR3 protein results from TCRdb running MiXCR on the 5' RACE reads. Here the sample spans under 20,000 distinct CDR3 sequences, almost 6% being singletons. Time point here: sample taken at primary tumor resection. Whole RNA obtained from tumor, nontumor lung or frozen PBMC underwent sequencing without sorting. The germline V gene has CDR1 SGHAT and CDR2 FQDESV (reference sequence). V lost 3 bases and J 6 bases, leaving 13 bases between the germline ends. The CDR3 contains 14 residues.

This sequence was found in a female donor with early-stage non-small cell lung cancer. The genes are TRBV11-1 and TRBJ2-3, with D perhaps TRBD1 (6 bases). The sample consisted of lung tumor tissue, taken at surgery. CDR3 sequence reads: CASSLNRQADTQYF. The CDR3 DNA sequence: TGTGCCAGCAGCTTGAATCGACAGGCGGATACGCAGTATTTT.